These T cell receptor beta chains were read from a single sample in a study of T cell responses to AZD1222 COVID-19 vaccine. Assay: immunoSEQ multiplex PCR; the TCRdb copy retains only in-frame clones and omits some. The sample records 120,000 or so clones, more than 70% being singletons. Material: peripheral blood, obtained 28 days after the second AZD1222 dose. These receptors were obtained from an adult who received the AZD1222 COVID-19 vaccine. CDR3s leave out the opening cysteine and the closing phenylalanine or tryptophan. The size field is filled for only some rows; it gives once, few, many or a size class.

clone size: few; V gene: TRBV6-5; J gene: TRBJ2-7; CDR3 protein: ASSRGQGAIYEQY
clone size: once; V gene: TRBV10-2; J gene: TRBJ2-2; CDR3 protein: ASTGLAGVNTGELF
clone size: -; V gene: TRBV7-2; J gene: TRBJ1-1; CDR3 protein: ASSLVGLENTEAF
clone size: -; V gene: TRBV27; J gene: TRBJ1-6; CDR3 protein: ASSPQAPLNSPLH
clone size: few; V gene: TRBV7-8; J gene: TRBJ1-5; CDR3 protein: ASSSTGGNYQPQH
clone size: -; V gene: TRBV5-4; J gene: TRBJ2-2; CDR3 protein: ASSSTGADTGELF
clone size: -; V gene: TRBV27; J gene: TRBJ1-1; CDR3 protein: ASSPPGALNTEAF
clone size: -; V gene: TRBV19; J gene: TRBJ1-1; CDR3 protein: ASSRAPRQGASEAF
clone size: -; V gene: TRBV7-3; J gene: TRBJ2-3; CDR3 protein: ASSSTSGSGDTQY
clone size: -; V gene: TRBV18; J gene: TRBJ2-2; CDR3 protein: ASSHVTGGNTGELF
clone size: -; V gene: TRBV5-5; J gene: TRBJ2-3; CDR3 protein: ASSASTDTQY
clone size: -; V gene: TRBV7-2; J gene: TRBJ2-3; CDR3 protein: ASSLVYVLAQY
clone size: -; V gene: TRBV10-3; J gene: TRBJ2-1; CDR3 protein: AISERSPSGVSHNEQF
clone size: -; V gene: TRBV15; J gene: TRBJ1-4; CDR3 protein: ATSRDFGDRVYEKLF
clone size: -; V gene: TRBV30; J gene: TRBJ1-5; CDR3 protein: AWSRTAGEPQH
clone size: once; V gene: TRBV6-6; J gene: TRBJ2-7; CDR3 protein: ASSYSYNYEQY
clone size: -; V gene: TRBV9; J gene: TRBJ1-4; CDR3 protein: ASSASGTGNEKLF
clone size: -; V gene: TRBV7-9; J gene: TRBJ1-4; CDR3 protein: ASSLARVGGEKLF
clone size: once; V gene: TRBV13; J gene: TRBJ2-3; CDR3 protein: ASSLGGRGAHDTQY
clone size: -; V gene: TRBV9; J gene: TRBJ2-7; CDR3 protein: ASSEGLAGGTYEQY
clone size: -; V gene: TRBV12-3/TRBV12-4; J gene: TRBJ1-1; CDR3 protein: ASSLSGGAF
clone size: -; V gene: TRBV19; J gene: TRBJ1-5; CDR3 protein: ASSITDSNQPQH
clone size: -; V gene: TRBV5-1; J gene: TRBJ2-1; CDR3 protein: ASVPNPGGSYNEQF
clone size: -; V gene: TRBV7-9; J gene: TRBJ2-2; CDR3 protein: ASSSTVAGELF
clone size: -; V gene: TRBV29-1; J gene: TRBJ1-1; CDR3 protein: SDRQGNTEAF
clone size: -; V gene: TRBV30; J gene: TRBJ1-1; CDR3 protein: AWSVLGIKETEAF
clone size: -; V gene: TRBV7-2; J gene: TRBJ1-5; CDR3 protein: ASSFRAGIYSNQPQH
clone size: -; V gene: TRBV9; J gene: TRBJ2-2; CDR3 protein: ASSVVGTGELF
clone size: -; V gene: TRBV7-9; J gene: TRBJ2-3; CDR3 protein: ASVMRWGTDTQY
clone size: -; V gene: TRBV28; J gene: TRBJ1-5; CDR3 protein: ASSQAPLTRGNQPQH
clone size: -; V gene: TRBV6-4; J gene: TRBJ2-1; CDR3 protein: ASSETSGDYNEQF
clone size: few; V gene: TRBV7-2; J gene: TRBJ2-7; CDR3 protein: ASSLGGSAAYEQY
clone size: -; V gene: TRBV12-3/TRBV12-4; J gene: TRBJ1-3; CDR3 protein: ASSDLSGNTIY
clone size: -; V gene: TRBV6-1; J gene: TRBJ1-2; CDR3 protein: ASSDSGSNYGYT
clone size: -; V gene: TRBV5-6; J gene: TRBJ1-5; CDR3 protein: ASSLFDRIPDHSNQPQH
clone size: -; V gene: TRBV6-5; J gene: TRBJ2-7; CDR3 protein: ASSRGTSGRFEQY
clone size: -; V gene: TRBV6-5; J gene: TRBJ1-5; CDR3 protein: ASSYGPEESQPQH
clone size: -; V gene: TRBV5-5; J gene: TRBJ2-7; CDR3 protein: ASSAGTGVYEQY
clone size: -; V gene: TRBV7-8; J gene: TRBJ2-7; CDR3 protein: ASSLGLLNEQY
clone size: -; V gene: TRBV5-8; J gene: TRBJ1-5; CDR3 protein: ASSLYVGNQPQH
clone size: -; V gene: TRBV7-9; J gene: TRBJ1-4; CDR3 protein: ASSLGGTGWNEKLF